This T cell receptor (beta chain) appears in the sequencing data of a study of blood T cell repertoires in COVID-19. Study-level information: T cells, B-cell-depleted T cells, or PBMCs supplied cDNA or gDNA.

Original processing methods: Researchers report that nucleated cell counts were estimated from reference gene primer amplification. TCRdb's table, derived via immunoSEQ multiplex PCR, lists solely in-frame clones and lacks some. V, J and clone size are those of that table, while D and trimming were read from the DNA. The top ten clones hold around 6.5% of a sample with 200,000 to 250,000 clones, around nine tenths of them seen once. Germline values: CDR1 SGHTA, CDR2 FQGNSA. This CDR3 region has 13 residues. J was trimmed by 4 bases and V by 4 bases; bases with no gene match: 1. The TCR was taken from a man aged 55 to 70 who had recovered from COVID-19. The chain employs TRBV7-2 and TRBJ1-2, with 9 bases matching TRBD1. Sequenced: peripheral blood. CDR3 in amino acids: CASSSGQGYGYTF. CDR3 DNA sequence: TGTGCCAGCAGCTCGGGACAGGGCTATGGCTACACCTTC.